This is a list of T cell receptor beta chains from one sample in a study of blood T cell repertoires in COVID-19. Data came from immunoSEQ multiplex PCR; TCRdb stores just in-frame clones and leaves some out. The table shows about 75,000 clones, with less than 90% occurring only once. Sequenced sample: peripheral blood. Receptor source: a human donor in a cohort sampled during active COVID-19. CDR3s include the opening cysteine and the closing phenylalanine or tryptophan. D genes are given only for firm matches. The listing skips clone size in some rows; elsewhere it reads once, few, many or a size class.

CAWSGTGYSNQPQHF | TGTGCCTGGAGTGGGACAGGGTATAGCAATCAGCCCCAGCATTTT | TRBJ1-5 | . | TRBD1 | TRBV30
CASSSRTRTPSNEQYF | TGTGCCAGCAGCTCACGGACAAGGACCCCATCAAACGAGCAGTACTTC | TRBJ2-7 | . | . | TRBV7-9
CATSDSGTRSYNEQFF | TGTGCCACCAGTGATTCAGGGACACGGTCCTACAATGAGCAGTTCTTC | TRBJ2-1 | . | . | TRBV24-1
CASSLFTGTGAYNEQFF | TGTGCCAGCAGCTTATTCACTGGGACAGGGGCCTACAATGAGCAGTTCTTC | TRBJ2-1 | . | TRBD1 | TRBV7-3
CSASGGLAGLADTQYF | TGCAGTGCTAGTGGGGGCCTAGCGGGGTTGGCAGATACGCAGTATTTT | TRBJ2-3 | . | TRBD2 | TRBV20-1
CASSFTGGYEQYF | TGTGCCAGCAGCTTTACAGGGGGCTACGAGCAGTACTTC | TRBJ2-7 | . | TRBD1 | TRBV5-6
CATSRWEGEQYF | TGTGCCACCAGCAGATGGGAGGGCGAGCAGTACTTC | TRBJ2-7 | . | TRBD2 | TRBV15
CASSLGRGENEKLFF | TGCGCCAGCAGCCTTGGGAGGGGAGAAAATGAAAAACTGTTTTTT | TRBJ1-4 | . | . | TRBV5-1
CASSLDLRGEQFF | TGTGCCAGCAGCTTAGATCTCCGGGGTGAGCAGTTCTTC | TRBJ2-1 | . | . | TRBV11-3
CASSPSGGGVGTNTGELFF | TGTGCCAGCAGTCCCTCGGGGGGCGGTGTGGGTACGAACACCGGGGAGCTGTTTTTT | TRBJ2-2 | . | . | TRBV7-3
CASRVSRGRAADTQYF | TGTGCCAGCAGGGTTTCCAGAGGCAGGGCGGCAGATACGCAGTATTTT | TRBJ2-3 | . | . | TRBV2
CASSQGQGYSKNIQYF | TGTGCCAGCAGCCAAGGTCAGGGGTATAGCAAAAACATTCAGTACTTC | TRBJ2-4 | . | . | TRBV3-1/TRBV3-2
CSVERQGAGYTF | TGCAGCGTTGAAAGACAGGGGGCTGGCTACACCTTC | TRBJ1-2 | . | TRBD1 | TRBV29-1
CASRPSTGVWQYF | TGTGCCAGTAGACCGTCGACAGGGGTATGGCAGTACTTC | TRBJ2-7 | . | TRBD1 | TRBV19
CASSPPLLIGNTIYF | TGTGCCAGTAGTCCCCCGCTTCTAATCGGAAACACCATATATTTT | TRBJ1-3 | . | . | TRBV19
CASSLGDEQYF | TGCGCCAGCAGCTTAGGGGACGAGCAGTACTTC | TRBJ2-7 | few | . | TRBV5-1
CASSTTGGLGYTF | TGTGCCAGCAGTACGACAGGGGGTCTCGGCTACACCTTC | TRBJ1-2 | . | TRBD1 | TRBV27
CASSLQRDTEAFF | TGTGCCAGCAGCTTACAACGGGACACTGAAGCTTTCTTT | TRBJ1-1 | . | . | TRBV11-3
CASRGQTGATNEKLFF | TGCGCCAGCAGGGGACAGACGGGAGCAACTAATGAAAAACTGTTTTTT | TRBJ1-4 | . | TRBD1 | TRBV5-1
CASSLVQATPLHF | TGTGCCAGCAGTTTAGTACAGGCAACCCCCCTCCACTTT | TRBJ1-6 | . | . | TRBV12-3/TRBV12-4
CASSYSIQYNSPLHF | TGTGCCAGCAGTTACTCGATTCAGTATAATTCACCCCTCCACTTT | TRBJ1-6 | . | . | TRBV6-5
CASSSNPECQGCSEKLFF | TGTGCCAGCAGTTCCAACCCCGAATGTCAGGGATGTTCTGAAAAACTGTTTTTT | TRBJ1-4 | . | . | TRBV21-1
CASSQENRNYGYTF | TGTGCCAGCAGCCAAGAAAACAGAAACTATGGCTACACCTTC | TRBJ1-2 | . | . | TRBV3-1/TRBV3-2
CASSFGQGEAFF | TGTGCCAGCAGCTTCGGACAGGGTGAAGCTTTCTTT | TRBJ1-1 | . | TRBD1 | TRBV5-4
CARSLGKLAAYNEQFF | TGTGCCAGAAGCCTTGGTAAGCTAGCGGCCTACAATGAGCAGTTCTTC | TRBJ2-1 | . | TRBD2 | TRBV5-3
CASSPPRPGGYTF | TGTGCCAGCTCACCACCGAGGCCGGGGGGCTACACCTTC | TRBJ1-2 | . | . | TRBV18
CASSHPKSGVGTDTQYF | TGCGCCAGCAGCCACCCAAAATCGGGAGTAGGAACAGATACGCAGTATTTT | TRBJ2-3 | . | . | TRBV4-1
CASSLAAAGVRQFF | TGTGCCAGCAGCTTAGCGGCCGCAGGGGTTCGGCAGTTCTTC | TRBJ2-1 | . | . | TRBV11-2
CASKTGGGGVGNTEAFF | TGCGCCAGCAAGACTGGCGGGGGAGGGGTCGGGAACACTGAAGCTTTCTTT | TRBJ1-1 | . | . | TRBV5-1
CASSLLSRSGYTF | TGTGCCAGCAGCTTACTTTCCCGTAGCGGCTACACCTTC | TRBJ1-2 | . | . | TRBV7-3
CASSRNRGDYGYTF | TGTGCCAGCAGCCGAAACAGGGGCGACTATGGCTACACCTTC | TRBJ1-2 | . | TRBD1 | TRBV14
CASSGELNQPQHF | TGTGCCAGCAGCGGGGAGCTTAATCAGCCCCAGCATTTT | TRBJ1-5 | . | . | TRBV6-5
CASSNRDRVNYGYTF | TGTGCCAGCAGTAACCGGGACAGGGTTAACTATGGCTACACCTTC | TRBJ1-2 | . | TRBD1 | TRBV28
CASSTAGGYTGELFF | TGCGCCAGCAGTACTGCAGGGGGGTACACCGGGGAGCTGTTTTTT | TRBJ2-2 | . | . | TRBV5-1
CASSETGTEAFF | TGTGCCAGCAGTGAGACAGGGACTGAAGCTTTCTTT | TRBJ1-1 | . | TRBD1 | TRBV6-1
CASSRFREAGTEAFF | TGCGCCAGCAGTAGATTTCGGGAGGCAGGGACTGAAGCTTTCTTT | TRBJ1-1 | once | . | TRBV10-1
CASSPTGPPEAFF | TGCGCCAGCAGCCCGACAGGGCCTCCTGAAGCTTTCTTT | TRBJ1-1 | once | TRBD1 | TRBV4-1
CASSTGTAWEETQYF | TGTGCTAGCAGCACCGGGACAGCCTGGGAAGAGACCCAGTACTTC | TRBJ2-5 | . | TRBD1 | TRBV7-7
CASRLQGLSTDTQYF | TGTGCCAGCAGACTACAGGGGTTAAGCACAGATACGCAGTATTTT | TRBJ2-3 | . | TRBD1 | TRBV28
CASSKGTGGAYEQYF | TGTGCCAGCAGCAAAGGGACAGGGGGTGCCTACGAGCAGTACTTC | TRBJ2-7 | . | TRBD1 | TRBV7-9